The source of this T cell receptor beta chain is a study of metastatic and nonmetastatic thyroid tumors. Trimming removed 6 bases from V and 2 bases from J, with 8 bases in between. CDR1 LNHNV and CDR2 YYDKDF come from the germline V gene (reference sequence). The CDR3 runs 13 residues. TCRdb called clones again from the PCR reads with MiXCR. The profile covers approximately 20,000 clones, with roughly 25% appearing a single time and 3% to 4% taken by the ten largest. Until they underwent thyroid surgery, no patient had received any treatment. Sequences were obtained from blood. The sequence was obtained from a male donor with papillary thyroid cancer or a benign thyroid nodule (not recorded which). Some clones in this sample may be carry-over from other donors' samples. This chain links TRBV15 with TRBJ2-1, with no clear D. Here the CDR3 reads CATSKPTYNEQFF. The CDR3 bases are TGTGCCACCAGTAAACCGACCTACAATGAGCAGTTCTTC.